Listed below are T cell receptor beta chains from one sample, sequenced in a study of blood T cell repertoires in COVID-19. Sequencing used immunoSEQ multiplex PCR; TCRdb keeps in-frame clones, though not all of them. The sample shows approximately 450,000 clones, 87% of them seen only once. Sequenced: PBMCs or T cells enriched from blood (not recorded which). These receptors were collected from a woman younger than 30 with acute COVID-19. CDR3s include the opening cysteine and the closing phenylalanine or tryptophan. The D gene is left open where the match is weak. Expanded clones get a size class; other rows say once, few or many, or leave the size out.

j_gene | d_gene | abundance | v_gene | CDR3aa | CDR3nt
TRBJ1-1 | - | - | TRBV18 | CASSPQGVDTEAFF | TGTGCCAGCTCACCACAGGGGGTGGACACTGAAGCTTTCTTT
TRBJ2-1 | TRBD2 | - | TRBV15 | CATSRTGRGSQFF | TGTGCCACCAGCAGAACGGGGCGCGGGAGCCAGTTCTTC
TRBJ2-7 | - | few | TRBV3-1/TRBV3-2 | CASSQEGALDQYF | TGTGCCAGCAGCCAAGAGGGAGCGTTGGATCAGTACTTC
TRBJ1-1 | - | - | TRBV15 | CATSRHTGTGTEAFF | TGTGCCACCAGCAGGCACACAGGTACTGGGACTGAAGCTTTCTTT
TRBJ2-1 | - | - | TRBV30 | CAWVADHYNEQFF | TGTGCCTGGGTAGCGGACCACTACAATGAGCAGTTCTTC
TRBJ2-7 | - | - | TRBV5-1 | CASSLEEYRVVYEQYF | TGCGCCAGCAGCTTGGAGGAGTACAGGGTAGTATACGAGCAGTACTTC
TRBJ2-7 | TRBD1 | - | TRBV7-2 | CASSPNRDRGYEQYF | TGTGCCAGCAGCCCGAATAGGGACAGGGGTTACGAGCAGTACTTC
TRBJ1-2 | - | - | TRBV6-5 | CATTGGYGYTF | TGTGCCACTACGGGGGGCTATGGCTACACCTTC
TRBJ1-1 | - | - | TRBV20-1 | CSASVGARAFF | TGCAGTGCTAGCGTAGGGGCGCGGGCTTTCTTT
TRBJ1-5 | - | few | TRBV28 | CASSLPNSYSNQPQHF | TGTGCCAGCAGTTTACCCAACAGTTATAGCAATCAGCCCCAGCATTTT
TRBJ1-1 | - | - | TRBV19 | CASSIQGSNTEAFF | TGTGCCAGTAGTATTCAGGGGTCGAACACTGAAGCTTTCTTT
TRBJ1-5 | - | - | TRBV28 | CASRTRLKGGNQPQHF | TGTGCCAGCAGGACAAGGCTAAAAGGGGGCAATCAGCCCCAGCATTTT
TRBJ1-2 | - | - | TRBV7-6 | CASSLGTLGVGSYTF | TGTGCCAGCAGCTTAGGCACCCTAGGGGTAGGGAGCTACACCTTC